The source of this T cell receptor beta chain is a study of OX40 agonist ivuxolimab in advanced cancers. This clone occurred once. TCRdb keeps only in-frame clones here, not all; method: immunoSEQ multiplex PCR. The sample has tens of thousands of clones, about nine tenths seen once; the top ten hold roughly 1.2%. Germline V lookup: CDR1 SGDLS, CDR2 YYNGEE. Trimming took 4 bases from V and 2 from J, leaving 11 bases between them. This CDR3 spans 14 amino acids. Specimen: CD4+ or CD8+ T cells sorted from blood, collected in a trial of the OX40 agonist ivuxolimab. The receptor was isolated from an adult with an advanced solid tumor such as melanoma, head and neck, liver or kidney cancer. The chain carries TRBV9 and TRBJ2-3; D may be TRBD1 or TRBD2 (5 bases each). CDR3 protein: CASSFLGVTDTQYF. DNA for the CDR3: TGTGCCAGCAGCTTTCTGGGGGTCACAGATACGCAGTATTTT.